This record covers a single T cell receptor beta chain. The sample comes from a study of blood T cell repertoires in COVID-19. This CDR3 region has 14 residues. Germline CDR1 SGHNT, CDR2 YYREEE (reference sequence). After removal of 3 bases from V and 1 base from J, the junction contained 2 bases not matched to a gene. Libraries were prepared by immunoSEQ multiplex PCR; TCRdb keeps only in-frame clonotypes and omits some of them. The data show around 100,000 clones, around 85% seen once. This clonotype originated in a human donor in a cohort sampled during active COVID-19. Specimen: peripheral blood. J is TRBJ2-5 and V is TRBV5-4, with 8 positions matching TRBD1. CDR3 nucleotide sequence: TGTGCCAGCAGCTATGGACAGGGCCAAGAGACCCAGTACTTC. Its translation is CASSYGQGQETQYF.